Presented here are 25 T cell receptor beta chains from one specimen sequenced in a study of cytomegalovirus exposure and HLA in healthy donors. Assay: immunoSEQ multiplex PCR; the TCRdb copy retains only in-frame clones and omits some. Seen here are 350,000 or so clones, about nine tenths observed once, and the top ten hold around 0.84%. Sequencing input: PBMCs. The receptors originated from a woman younger than 35 in good health and CMV-seronegative.

The chain combines TRBV27 with TRBJ2-7; 11 bases are shared with TRBD2. V shed 6 bases and J 5 bases; nucleotides not matched to a gene: 6. This CDR3 region has 14 residues. Germline CDR1 and CDR2: MNHEY and SMNVEV (reference sequence). CDR3 amino acids: CASSLLAGAHEQYF. The CDR3 coding sequence is TGTGCCAGCAGCCTACTAGCGGGAGCCCACGAGCAGTACTTC.

Here the CDR3 DNA reads TGTGCCAGCAGCTCAACAGCAAATCAGCCCCAGCATTTT. This translates into CASSSTANQPQHF. The V call is TRBV7-6, the J call TRBJ1-5; the D is unclear. This CDR3 region has 13 residues. V was pared by 4 bases and J by 4 bases, with 8 bases between. In germline, CDR1 is SGHVS, CDR2 FNYEAQ.

This chain links TRBV28 with TRBJ2-7, with TRBD1 matching 10 bases. Trimming removed 4 bases from V and 2 bases from J; junction bases left unmatched: 5. This CDR3 region has 15 residues. Germline CDR1 MDHEN, CDR2 SYDVKM. CDR3 sequence (DNA): TGTGCCAGCAGTTCCCCGACAGGGGGCACCTACGAGCAGTACTTC. It codes for CASSSPTGGTYEQYF.

A single count supports this clone. The chain carries TRBV18 and TRBJ1-5; tentative D call: TRBD1 (5 bases). The CDR3 runs to 16 residues. Trimming stripped 0 bases from V and 6 bases from J, with 15 bases between. Per germline, CDR1 KGHSH and CDR2 LQKENI. The CDR3 loop reads CASSPPGGSGVQPQHF. The CDR3 nucleotides are TGTGCCAGCTCACCACCTGGGGGTTCGGGAGTTCAGCCCCAGCATTTT.

V gene TRBV21-1 combines with J gene TRBJ1-2; TRBD1 was called by the table and not checked on the DNA. TRBV21-1 is recorded as a pseudogene. CDR3 length: 19 residues. CDR3 protein: CASSKVEWDTRQTGYGYTF. DNA for the CDR3: TGTGCCAGCAGCAAAGTTGAGTGGGACACCCGGCAGACTGGCTATGGCTACACCTTC.

The chain recombines TRBV29-1 with TRBJ2-3; no firm D call. V lost 4 bases to trimming and J lost 1 base, with 12 bases between them. Germline CDR1 reads SQVTM; CDR2 reads ANQGSEA. CDR3 length: 14 residues. The CDR3 protein is CSVVGSEGTDTQYF. CDR3 coding DNA: TGCAGCGTTGTCGGCAGTGAGGGCACAGATACGCAGTATTTT.

The gene calls are TRBV27 and TRBJ1-5, with TRBD1 matching over 10 bases. The CDR3 contains 14 residues. The V and J ends lost 3 bases and 7 bases, in that order; junction bases with no gene match: 3. Germline CDR1 MNHEY, CDR2 SMNVEV (reference sequence). The CDR3 DNA reads TGTGCCAGCAGTTTCGGGACAGGGGAACAGCCCCAGCATTTT. It specifies CASSFGTGEQPQHF.

This chain links TRBV6-5 with TRBJ2-1; the D is unclear. The ends were cut back, 3 bases at V and 2 bases at J, with 11 bases in the middle. The CDR3 loop spans 15 amino acids. Germline values: CDR1 MNHEY, CDR2 SVGAGI. The CDR3 bases are TGTGCCAGCAGTTATCAGGATTACGCCTACAATGAGCAGTTCTTC. Translating gives CASSYQDYAYNEQFF.

The chain has TRBV29-1 and TRBJ2-1; D is perhaps TRBD2 (6 bases). This CDR3 region has 18 residues. V lost 0 bases and J lost 0, with 18 bases in between. Per the germline V gene, CDR1 is SQVTM and CDR2 is ANQGSEA. The CDR3 DNA follows: TGCAGCGTTGAAGACCCCCATGGGGGAGGCAGCTCCTACAATGAGCAGTTCTTC. Translating it yields CSVEDPHGGGSSYNEQFF.

The chain combines TRBV2 with TRBJ2-3, with D possibly being TRBD1 (6 bases). The CDR3 sequence is 15 residues long. Germline lookup yields CDR1 SNHLY and CDR2 FYNNEI. V was pared by 4 bases and J by 2 bases, with 13 bases between. DNA for the CDR3: TGTGCCAGCAGTGGGTTTGGGGACATCACAGATACGCAGTATTTT. Its protein product is CASSGFGDITDTQYF.

This rearrangement joins TRBV9 to TRBJ2-1, with D perhaps TRBD2 (6 bases). V lost 6 bases and J lost 7, with 20 bases in between. This CDR3 has 15 residues. Germline V CDR1 and CDR2: SGDLS, YYNGEE. Here the CDR3 reads CASTIGGGAGNEQFF. CDR3 DNA: TGTGCCAGCACCATTGGGGGAGGCGCGGGAAATGAGCAGTTCTTC.

The chain couples TRBV19 to TRBJ1-2, with D possibly matching TRBD1 (6 bases). This CDR3 is built from 14 residues. Trimming took off 5 bases at V and 7 bases at J, with 17 bases between the two ends. CDR1 LNHDA and CDR2 SQIVND come from the germline V gene (reference sequence). CDR3 bases: TGTGCCAGTAGTCCCGGGGACACCAATTCTGGCTACACCTTC. Translation: CASSPGDTNSGYTF.

Turning to this clone: In the same sample, other DNA sequences code for this CDR3. The chain carries TRBV5-4 and TRBJ2-1, with 15 bases lining up with TRBD2. Germline trimming cut 4 bases from V and 8 bases from J; bases unmatched to any gene: 4. The CDR3 sequence is 15 residues long. The germline gives CDR1 SGHNT, CDR2 YYREEE (reference sequence). The CDR3 DNA sequence: TGTGCCAGCAGCCTCGGACTAGCGGGGGGGGATGAGCAGTTCTTC. Its protein is CASSLGLAGGDEQFF.

This chain connects TRBV4-1 to TRBJ2-7, with 7 positions matching TRBD1. Germline CDR1 is MGHRA and CDR2 is YSYEKL. J lost 3 bases, V lost 1 base, and 9 bases had no gene match. The CDR3 loop spans 16 amino acids. The CDR3 nucleotides are TGCGCCAGCAGCCAAGTCCGATGGACAGGCCACTACGAGCAGTACTTC. Translated, it gives CASSQVRWTGHYEQYF.

The rearrangement joins TRBV5-1 to TRBJ2-5; TRBD2 might be the D (5 bases). V was shortened by 0 bases and J by 1 base, with 10 bases between the two germline ends. The CDR3 totals 15 residues. CDR1 is SGHRS and CDR2 is YFSETQ in the germline V gene. The CDR3 reads CASSLAGVSQETQYF. In DNA, the CDR3 is TGCGCCAGCAGCTTGGCCGGGGTAAGCCAAGAGACCCAGTACTTC. The variable domain in full, completed from reference TRBV5-1 and TRBJ2-5, reads KAGVTQTPRYLIKTRGQQVTLSCSPISGHRSVSWYQQTPGQGLQFLFEYFSETQRNKGNFPGRFSGRQFSNSRSEMNVSTLELGDSALYLCASSLAGVSQETQYFGPGTRLLVL.

V and J are TRBV6-1 and TRBJ1-2, with 10 bases lining up with TRBD1. J lost 4 bases, V lost 6 bases, and 5 bases had no gene match. Germline CDR1 and CDR2: MNHNS and SASEGT. The CDR3 covers 14 residues. CDR3 in amino acids: CASRTGGPSYGYTF. DNA for the CDR3: TGTGCCAGCAGGACAGGGGGCCCTAGCTATGGCTACACCTTC.

This sequence joins TRBV2 and TRBJ2-7; 10 nucleotides agree with TRBD2. Germline lookup yields CDR1 SNHLY and CDR2 FYNNEI. V shed 4 bases and J 2 bases; nucleotides not matched to a gene: 5. The CDR3 covers 15 residues. CDR3 in amino acids: CASSVRTSGPYEQYF. The CDR3 nucleotides are TGTGCCAGCAGTGTTAGGACTAGCGGACCCTACGAGCAGTACTTC. Supplemented by reference TRBV2 and TRBJ2-7, the full variable domain reads EPEVTQTPSHQVTQMGQEVILRCVPISNHLYFYWYRQILGQKVEFLVSFYNNEISEKSEIFDDQFSVERPDGSNFTLKIRSTKLEDSAMYFCASSVRTSGPYEQYFGPGTRLTVT.

V gene TRBV19 combines with J gene TRBJ2-1; 11 bases line up with TRBD2. The V and J ends lost 5 bases and 6 bases, in that order; junction bases with no gene match: 6. Germline V gene data show CDR1 as LNHDA and CDR2 as SQIVND (reference sequence). CDR3 length equals 15 residues. The CDR3 here is CASSASGLAANEQFF. The CDR3 nucleotides read TGTGCCAGTAGTGCCTCGGGACTAGCGGCCAATGAGCAGTTCTTC.

Here the CDR3 DNA reads TGCGCCAGCAGCCTGTCCGGGACAGGTGGCTATGGCTACACCTTC. It is translated as CASSLSGTGGYGYTF. The J gene is TRBJ1-2, the V gene TRBV4-3; 8 bases agree with TRBD1. Germline assignment: CDR1 LGHNA and CDR2 YSLEER. With V trimmed by 4 bases and J by 4 bases, 8 bases remained unmatched. The CDR3 contains 15 residues.

A single count supports this clone. This chain uses TRBV11-2 with TRBJ1-5; D may be TRBD1 (5 bases). The CDR3 has 16 residues. Trimming removed 3 bases from V and 2 bases from J, with 14 bases in between. The germline V gene encodes CDR1 SGHAT and CDR2 FQNNGV. The CDR3: CASSLSGERGNQPQHF. The DNA of the CDR3 is TGTGCCAGCAGCTTGTCGGGGGAACGAGGCAATCAGCCCCAGCATTTT. The full variable domain, in which reference TRBV11-2 and TRBJ1-5 provide the parts outside the CDR3, is EAGVAQSPRYKIIEKRQSVAFWCNPISGHATLYWYQQILGQGPKLLIQFQNNGVVDDSQLPKDRFSAERLKGVDSTLKIQPAKLEDSAVYLCASSLSGERGNQPQHFGDGTRLSIL.

The chain carries TRBV2 and TRBJ2-7; D gene ambiguous. The V gene lost 9 bases and the J gene lost 7 bases, with 25 bases spanning the gap. The germline V gene has CDR1 SNHLY and CDR2 FYNNEI. This CDR3 comprises 15 residues. The chain's CDR3 is CASRSAPSVPGEQYF. The CDR3 nucleotides read TGTGCCAGTAGGAGTGCTCCGTCCGTCCCTGGGGAGCAGTACTTC.

On this clone: Without the conserved terminal phenylalanine or tryptophan, this CDR3 likely stems from a read error. It is unclear where the CDR3 begins or ends on the DNA, so no DNA is shown, and the CDR3 is as TCRdb lists it. J is TRBJ1-5 and V is TRBV19; the tabulated D call, TRBD1, remains unverified against the DNA. Both ends counted, the CDR3 spans 12 residues. From germline, CDR1 is LNHDA and CDR2 SQIVND (reference sequence). CDR3 in amino acids: CASSTRGTGPVG.

V gene TRBV7-2 combines with J gene TRBJ2-3; 10 bases fit TRBD2. The V gene's germline CDR1 is SGHTA and CDR2 FQGNSA. The CDR3 covers 14 residues. Trimming at V came to 2 bases and at J to 5 bases, leaving 1 base not matched to a gene. CDR3 loop: CASSLSGREDTQYF. CDR3 in DNA: TGTGCCAGCAGCTTAAGCGGGAGGGAAGATACGCAGTATTTT. Filled out from reference TRBV7-2 and TRBJ2-3, the complete variable domain reads GAGVSQSPSNKVTEKGKDVELRCDPISGHTALYWYRQSLGQGLEFLIYFQGNSAPDKSGLPSDRFSAERTGGSVSTLTIQRTQQEDSAVYLCASSLSGREDTQYFGPGTRLTVL.

The rearrangement joins TRBV4-2 to TRBJ2-1; possibly TRBD2 for D (6 bases). The V gene lost 4 bases and the J gene lost 1 base, with 14 bases spanning the gap. Germline V gene data show CDR1 as LGHNA and CDR2 as YNFKEQ. CDR3 length equals 16 residues. In DNA, the CDR3 is TGTGCCAGCAGCCTTGGGAGGCTGTCTTCCTACAATGAGCAGTTCTTC. Protein product: CASSLGRLSSYNEQFF.

This chain links TRBV7-6 with TRBJ2-7, with no clear D. The CDR3 loop spans 14 amino acids. Looked up from germline, CDR1 is SGHVS and CDR2 is FNYEAQ. The germline V and J ends were trimmed by 2 bases and 4 bases, with 12 bases remaining between them. This chain's CDR3 is CASSLLVQSYEQYF. The CDR3 nucleotides are TGTGCCAGCAGCTTATTGGTACAGTCTTACGAGCAGTACTTC. The full variable domain, in which reference TRBV7-6 and TRBJ2-7 provide the parts outside the CDR3, is GAGVSQSPRYKVTKRGQDVALRCDPISGHVSLYWYRQALGQGPEFLTYFNYEAQQDKSGLPNDRFSAERPEGSISTLTIQRTEQRDSAMYRCASSLLVQSYEQYFGPGTRLTVT.